The present T cell receptor (beta chain) was sequenced within a study of cytomegalovirus exposure and HLA in healthy donors. Study-wide background: In an earlier analysis, approximately 120 million unique TCR beta sequences were found from 150 million to 200 million T cells.

With respect to this clone: No antigen is known for it.

Germline CDR1 and CDR2: MDHEN and SYDVKM. Trimming removed 5 bases at V and 7 bases at J, with 10 bases between. The CDR3 has 12 residues. Primers for the PCR totalled 60 Vbeta and 13 Jbeta. Clones were read by immunoSEQ multiplex PCR, and TCRdb kept only the in-frame ones, dropping some. Of around 90,000 clones in the sample, around four fifths are singletons; the top ten hold about 3.5%. Findings and limits, study-wide: The authors assumed roughly uniform sequencing depth across donors for presence/absence analyses.

What was sequenced was PBMCs. This clonotype originated in a woman in her forties in good health and CMV-seronegative. This rearrangement joins TRBV28 to TRBJ2-3; tentative D call: TRBD1 (6 bases). The CDR3 is CASSIQGHTQYF. CDR3 bases: TGTGCCAGCAGTATACAGGGCCATACGCAGTATTTT.